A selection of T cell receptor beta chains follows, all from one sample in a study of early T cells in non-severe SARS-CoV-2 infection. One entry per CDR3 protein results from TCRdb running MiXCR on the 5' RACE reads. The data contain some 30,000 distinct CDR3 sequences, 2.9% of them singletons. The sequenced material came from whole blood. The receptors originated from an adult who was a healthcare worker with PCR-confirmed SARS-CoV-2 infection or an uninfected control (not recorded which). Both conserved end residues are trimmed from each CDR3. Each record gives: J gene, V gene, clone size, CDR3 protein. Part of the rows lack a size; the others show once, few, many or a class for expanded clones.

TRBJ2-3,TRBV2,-,ASSGGQGPTQY
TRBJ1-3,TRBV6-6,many,ASQQGSGNTIY
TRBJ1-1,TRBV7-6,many,ASSSGTARNTEAF
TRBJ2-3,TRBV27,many,ASSLKGPDTQY
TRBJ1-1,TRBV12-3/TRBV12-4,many,ASSLARFLRGASTEAF
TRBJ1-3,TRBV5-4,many,ASSLAPGATGNTIY
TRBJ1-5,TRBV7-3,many,ASSADLPYQPQH
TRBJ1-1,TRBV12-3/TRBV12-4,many,AAADQQGTEAF
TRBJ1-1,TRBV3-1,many,ASSPRGGRGLNTEAF
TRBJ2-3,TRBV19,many,ASSAATTGEADTQY
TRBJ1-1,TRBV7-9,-,ATRGETEAF
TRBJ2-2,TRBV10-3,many,AITNMDRASGELF
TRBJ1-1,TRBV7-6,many,ASSLEAEGNTEAF
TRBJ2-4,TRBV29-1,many,SVKTSGGPRPNIQY
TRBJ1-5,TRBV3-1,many,ASSPSAGVNQPQH
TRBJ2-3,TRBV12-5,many,ASGGGQGAGDTQY
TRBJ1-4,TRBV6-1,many,ASSANRGGGEKLF